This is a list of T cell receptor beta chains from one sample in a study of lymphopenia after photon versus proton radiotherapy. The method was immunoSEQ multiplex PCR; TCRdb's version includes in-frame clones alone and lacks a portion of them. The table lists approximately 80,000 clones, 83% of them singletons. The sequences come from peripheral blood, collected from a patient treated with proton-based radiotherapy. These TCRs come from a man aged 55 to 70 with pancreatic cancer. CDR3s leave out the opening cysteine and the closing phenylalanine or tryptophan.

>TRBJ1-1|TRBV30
AWSIRGTNTEAF
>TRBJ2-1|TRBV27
ASSLSFVPASSYNEQF
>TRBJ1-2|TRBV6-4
ASSDYYGYT
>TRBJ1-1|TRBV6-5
ASSYGFGQMNTEAF
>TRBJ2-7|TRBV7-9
ASSLDRRYEQY
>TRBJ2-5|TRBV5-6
ASSPPGPLWREETQY
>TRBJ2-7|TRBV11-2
ASSLVDSYLLEQY
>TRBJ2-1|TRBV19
ASSIGTGIGNEQF
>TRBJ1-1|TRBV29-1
SEQGASNTEAF
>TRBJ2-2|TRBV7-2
ASRSTSASNTGELF
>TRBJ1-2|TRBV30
AWSVRIPRQTYGYT
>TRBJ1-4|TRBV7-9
ASSLAHLGGKLF
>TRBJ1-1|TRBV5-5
ASSLEDRIAF
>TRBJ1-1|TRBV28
ASSLWASEAF
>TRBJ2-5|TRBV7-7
ASSQVEGPQETQY
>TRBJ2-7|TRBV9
ASSVAWGTYEQY
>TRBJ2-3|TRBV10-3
AISHGSGRGTDTQY
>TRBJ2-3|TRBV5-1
ASSLTMADTQY
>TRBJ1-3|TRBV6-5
ASSPDRTSGNTIY
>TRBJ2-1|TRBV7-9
ASSLRREVGNEQF
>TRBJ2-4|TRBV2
ASSPGHTLAKNIQY
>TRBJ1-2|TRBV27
ASSLLGTGGYT
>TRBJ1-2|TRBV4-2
ASSQSDRENT
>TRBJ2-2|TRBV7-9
ASSLGSGAGELF
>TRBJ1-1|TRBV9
ASSPGEGTGYRKTEAF
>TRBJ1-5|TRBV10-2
ASSEGGGQPQH
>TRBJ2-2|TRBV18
ASSPTSGRGTGELF
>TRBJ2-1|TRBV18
ASSASGGLSYNEQF
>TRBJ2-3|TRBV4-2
ASSQDSRLAGGPADTQY
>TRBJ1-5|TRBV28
ASSLLTGQPQH
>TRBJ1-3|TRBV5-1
ASSAGSSGNTIY
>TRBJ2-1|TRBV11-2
ASSLVGGNEQF
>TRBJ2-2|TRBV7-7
ASSLGVASPGELF
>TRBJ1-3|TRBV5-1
ASSPRTGRNTIY
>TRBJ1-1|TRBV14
ASSPRVGVGTEAF
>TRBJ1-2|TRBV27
ASSLWGDYGYT
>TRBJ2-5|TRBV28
ASSFAGIGQY
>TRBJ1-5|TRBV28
ASSLWTGGGYSNQPQH
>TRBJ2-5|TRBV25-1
ASSGGTKTQY
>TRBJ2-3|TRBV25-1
ASSAQGDTQY
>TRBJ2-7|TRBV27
ASSSRTSGGLYEQY
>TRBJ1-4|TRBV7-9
ASSPAWTATNEKLF
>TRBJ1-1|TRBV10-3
ASQRGLNTEAF
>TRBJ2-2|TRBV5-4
ASSKLAGGPGGELF
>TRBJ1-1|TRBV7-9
ASSPGDRGPTEAF
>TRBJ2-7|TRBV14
ASSQDMGGEQY